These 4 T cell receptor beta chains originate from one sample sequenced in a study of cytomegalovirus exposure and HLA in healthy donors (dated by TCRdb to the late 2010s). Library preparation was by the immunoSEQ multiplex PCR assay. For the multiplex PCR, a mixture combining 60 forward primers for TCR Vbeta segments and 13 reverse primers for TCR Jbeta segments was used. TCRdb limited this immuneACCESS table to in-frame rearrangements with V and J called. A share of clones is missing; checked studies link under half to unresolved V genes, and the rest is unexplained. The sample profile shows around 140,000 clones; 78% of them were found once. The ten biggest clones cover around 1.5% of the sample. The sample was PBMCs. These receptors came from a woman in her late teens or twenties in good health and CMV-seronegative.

The CDR3, as DNA: TGTGCCACACTCCCGGGACTACCTCGCACCGGGGAGCTGTTTTTT. Amino acids: CATLPGLPRTGELFF. The chain uses TRBV6-6 and TRBJ2-2, with 7 bases matching TRBD2. V lost 10 bases to trimming and J lost 4 bases; unmatched junction nucleotides: 12. The CDR3 sequence is 15 residues long. Germline CDR1 MNHNY, CDR2 SVGAGI (reference sequence).

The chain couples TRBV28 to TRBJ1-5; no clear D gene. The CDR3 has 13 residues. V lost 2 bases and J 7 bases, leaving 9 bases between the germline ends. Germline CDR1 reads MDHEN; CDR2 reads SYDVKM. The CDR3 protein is CASSLGGRQPQHF. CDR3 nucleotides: TGTGCCAGCAGTTTAGGTGGGAGGCAGCCCCAGCATTTT.

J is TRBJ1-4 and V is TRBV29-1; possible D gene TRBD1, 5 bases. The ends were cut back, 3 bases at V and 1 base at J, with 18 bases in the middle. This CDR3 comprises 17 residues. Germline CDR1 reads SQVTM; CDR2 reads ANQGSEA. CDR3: CSVDVWGGSRTNEKLFF. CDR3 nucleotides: TGCAGCGTTGACGTTTGGGGGGGAAGTAGAACTAATGAAAAACTGTTTTTT.

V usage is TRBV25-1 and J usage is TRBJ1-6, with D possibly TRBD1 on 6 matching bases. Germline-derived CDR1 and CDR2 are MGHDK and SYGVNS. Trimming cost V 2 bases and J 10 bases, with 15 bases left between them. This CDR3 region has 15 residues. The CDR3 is CASSEQGLARSPLHF. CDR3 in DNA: TGTGCCAGCAGTGAACAGGGGTTGGCTAGGTCACCCCTCCACTTT.